Included here is one T cell receptor beta chain sequence, with context. Clones were sequenced by immunoSEQ multiplex PCR, and TCRdb holds only the in-frame ones, with some missing. The data hold some 54,000 clones, with about nine tenths observed a single time. These data originate in a study of blood T cell repertoires in COVID-19. CDR3 size: 15 residues. Per the germline V gene, CDR1 is MNHNY and CDR2 is SVGAGI (reference sequence). V lost 2 bases to trimming and J lost 4 bases, with 15 bases between them. Specimen: peripheral blood. This clonotype was sampled from a man aged 60 to 69 with acute or convalescent COVID-19. The gene calls are TRBV6-6 and TRBJ2-7, with D perhaps matching TRBD2 (5 bases). CDR3 in amino acids: CASSYGHGLAYEQYF. In DNA form, the CDR3 reads TGTGCCAGCAGTTACGGTCATGGACTGGCATACGAGCAGTACTTC.